One and the same sample provided the 16 T cell receptor beta chains below, sequenced in a study of blood T cell repertoires in COVID-19. TCRdb's copy holds only in-frame clones and misses some; the assay was immunoSEQ multiplex PCR. The table has around 240,000 clones, 80% to 90% seen once. The specimen sequenced was PBMCs or T cells enriched from blood (not recorded which). The receptors come from a woman in her 50s who had recovered from COVID-19.

The chain has TRBV28 and TRBJ1-1; D perhaps matches TRBD1 (6 bases). The germline gives CDR1 MDHEN, CDR2 SYDVKM. CDR3 length equals 11 residues. V gave up 6 bases and J gave up 11 bases, with 13 bases separating them. The CDR3 region has the DNA TGTGCCAGCAGCCGGGGGGCGCGTGCTTTCTTT. This encodes CASSRGARAFF.

This clone occurred a few times. This chain joins TRBV5-1 and TRBJ2-2; 7 nucleotides align to TRBD2. The length of the CDR3 is 16 residues. J gave up 0 bases and V 10 bases, and 12 bases lay outside the gene matches. Germline V gene sequence: CDR1 SGHRS, CDR2 YFSETQ. CDR3 coding DNA: TGCGCCTCGAATCTTGGCGGGGGAGCGAACACCGGGGAGCTGTTTTTT. This codes for CASNLGGGANTGELFF.

The gene calls are TRBV7-2 and TRBJ1-2; D unclear. Germline V gene data show CDR1 as SGHTA and CDR2 as FQGNSA. Trimming stripped 5 bases from V and 4 bases from J, with 11 bases between. The CDR3 consists of 13 residues. The CDR3, as DNA: TGTGCCAGCAGCGCCGGACGGGGCTATGGCTACACCTTC. Protein: CASSAGRGYGYTF.

This clone came up once. The chain combines TRBV3-1 (or the pseudogene TRBV3-2) with TRBJ1-2, with TRBD1 identical over 7 bases. CDR3 length equals 15 residues. With 3 bases clipped from V and 0 bases from J, the junction kept 4 bases outside the gene matches. CDR1 is LGHDT and CDR2 is YNNKEL in the germline V gene (reference sequence). The DNA for the CDR3 is TGTGCCAGCAGCCATGCAGGGGGATCTAACTATGGCTACACCTTC. Translating it yields CASSHAGGSNYGYTF.

The chain recombines TRBV28 with TRBJ1-4; D possibly corresponds to TRBD1 (5 bases). The length of the CDR3 is 12 residues. CDR1 is MDHEN, CDR2 SYDVKM, per germline. Trimming pared 8 bases from V and 5 bases from J, leaving 9 bases between. CDR3 in amino acids: CASRAGNEKLFF. Here the CDR3 DNA reads TGTGCCAGCCGGGCAGGGAATGAAAAACTGTTTTTT.

This clone was recorded once. The chain combines TRBV28 with TRBJ1-2; the D is unclear. The germline V gene encodes CDR1 MDHEN and CDR2 SYDVKM. Trimming stripped 4 bases from V and 2 bases from J, with 11 bases between. The CDR3 extends over 14 amino acids. The CDR3 nucleotides read TGTGCCAGCAGTTCCCCCAACTTCAACTATGGCTACACCTTC. It encodes CASSSPNFNYGYTF.

The chain employs TRBV3-1 (or the pseudogene TRBV3-2) and TRBJ1-1; 8 nucleotides align to TRBD1. J was trimmed by 1 base and V by 8 bases; bases with no gene match: 3. The CDR3 is made up of 13 amino acids. CDR1 and CDR2 (germline): LGHDT, YNNKEL (reference sequence). CDR3 loop: CASRDRKNTEAFF. In DNA form, the CDR3 reads TGTGCCAGCCGGGACAGGAAGAACACTGAAGCTTTCTTT.

V and J are TRBV18 and TRBJ1-4, with 7 positions matching TRBD1. Germline V lookup: CDR1 KGHSH, CDR2 LQKENI. The V segment lost 3 bases and the J segment 7 bases; nucleotides outside the gene matches: 8. This CDR3 comprises 15 residues. The CDR3 region has the DNA TGTGCCAGCTCACCTTCGTGGCAGGGGGGTGAAAAACTGTTTTTT. It specifies CASSPSWQGGEKLFF.

The rearrangement links TRBV4-1 to TRBJ1-4, with D unclear. V dropped 4 bases and J dropped 0 bases, with 9 bases sitting between them. Germline loops: CDR1 MGHRA, CDR2 YSYEKL. This CDR3 has 15 amino acids. CDR3 residues: CASSPQAATNEKLFF. CDR3 bases: TGCGCCAGCAGCCCCCAGGCCGCAACTAATGAAAAACTGTTTTTT.

The V and J genes are TRBV6-4 and TRBJ2-7, with TRBD1 matching over 7 bases. In germline, CDR1 is MRHNA, CDR2 SNTAGT. This CDR3 has 15 residues. The V gene end was trimmed by 2 bases and the J gene end by 11 bases; junction bases not matched to a gene: 15. The CDR3 DNA follows: TGTGCCAGCAGTGACCCCGACAGGGCTCTCGAACCTGAGTACTTC. Its translation: CASSDPDRALEPEYF.

The rearrangement joins TRBV11-3 to TRBJ2-1, with 9 nucleotides matching TRBD2. V lost 2 bases to trimming and J lost 7 bases; unmatched junction nucleotides: 9. Germline CDR1 reads SGHNT; CDR2 reads YENEEA. The CDR3 contains 16 residues. The CDR3 nucleotides read TGTGCCAGCAGCTTAATAGCGGGAGTGAGTAGAAATGAGCAGTTCTTC. Translating gives CASSLIAGVSRNEQFF.

The chain has TRBV6-6 and TRBJ1-2, with TRBD1 identical over 8 bases. This CDR3 comprises 14 residues. Trimming at V came to 6 bases and at J to 6 bases, leaving 9 bases not matched to a gene. Per germline, CDR1 MNHNY and CDR2 SVGAGI (reference sequence). CDR3 DNA: TGTGCCAGCAGACCCACTGACAGGGGCCATGGCTACACCTTC. Encoded protein: CASRPTDRGHGYTF.

V and J are TRBV18 and TRBJ2-2; D remains unclear. V lost 0 bases, J lost 4 bases, and 6 bases lay in between. The CDR3 contains 14 residues. The germline gives CDR1 KGHSH, CDR2 LQKENI. For the CDR3, the DNA is TGTGCCAGCTCACCACCGAGAACCACCGGGGAGCTGTTTTTT. This gives the protein CASSPPRTTGELFF.

The J gene is TRBJ2-7, the V gene TRBV28; D is uncertain. Germline V gene sequence: CDR1 MDHEN, CDR2 SYDVKM. V lost 6 bases and J lost 4, with 10 bases in between. CDR3 length equals 12 residues. The CDR3 region has the DNA TGTGCCAGCAGGTGGGCCGAATACGAGCAGTACTTC. As protein: CASRWAEYEQYF. Complete variable domain (other parts from reference TRBV28 and TRBJ2-7): DVKVTQSSRYLVKRTGEKVFLECVQDMDHENMFWYRQDPGLGLRLIYFSYDVKMKEKGDIPEGYSVSREKKERFSLILESASTNQTSMYLCASRWAEYEQYFGPGTRLTVT.

V and J are TRBV18 and TRBJ2-1; the match to TRBD1 covers 8 bases. The trim removed 6 bases at V and 0 bases at J, leaving 7 bases unmatched. This CDR3 is 16 amino acids long. Looked up from germline, CDR1 is KGHSH and CDR2 is LQKENI. The CDR3 DNA reads TGTGCCAGCTCCCTTATGGGGACAGGCTCCTACAATGAGCAGTTCTTC. Amino acids: CASSLMGTGSYNEQFF.

This clone was seen more than once but under ten times. This rearrangement joins TRBV12-3 or TRBV12-4 to TRBJ2-3; possibly TRBD2 for D (5 bases). The ends were cut back, 10 bases at V and 9 bases at J, with 14 bases in the middle. This CDR3 spans 11 amino acids. CDR3 DNA: TGTGCCATCTGGGGTGAGGGAACGCAGTATTTT. It codes for CAIWGEGTQYF.